The 4 T cell receptor beta chains below come from one sample, sequenced in a study of cytomegalovirus exposure and HLA in healthy donors. The PCR made use of 60 Vbeta and 13 Jbeta primers. Libraries were prepared by immunoSEQ multiplex PCR; TCRdb keeps only in-frame clonotypes and omits some of them. The sample yields hundreds of thousands of clones, over 65% seen once. Sequenced sample: PBMCs. These receptors came from a woman aged 60 to 75 in good health and CMV-seropositive.

The chain employs TRBV2 and TRBJ2-5, with 9 bases that match TRBD2. The length of the CDR3 is 16 residues. The J segment lost 3 bases and the V segment lost 4 bases, leaving 9 bases of the junction unmatched. Germline loops: CDR1 SNHLY, CDR2 FYNNEI. For the CDR3, the DNA is TGTGCCAGCAGTGTCGGCGCGGTAGCGGGGGAAGAGACCCAGTACTTC. It encodes CASSVGAVAGEETQYF.

The rearrangement uses TRBV7-8 and TRBJ2-1; TRBD2 agrees at 9 bases. Germline lookup yields CDR1 SGHVS and CDR2 FQNEAQ. The CDR3 has 17 residues. The V segment lost 5 bases and the J segment 0 bases; nucleotides outside the gene matches: 8. The CDR3 is CASSPRLAASSYNEQFF. CDR3 nucleotide sequence: TGTGCCAGCAGCCCCAGACTAGCGGCCAGCTCCTACAATGAGCAGTTCTTC.

The gene calls are TRBV28 and TRBJ1-1, with 7 bases that match TRBD1. CDR1 is MDHEN and CDR2 is SYDVKM in the germline V gene. After removal of 5 bases from V and 0 bases from J, the junction contained 9 bases not matched to a gene. CDR3 length: 16 amino acids. In DNA form, the CDR3 reads TGTGCCAGCAGTCCTCAACAGGGGACGATGAACACTGAAGCTTTCTTT. This translates into CASSPQQGTMNTEAFF. The entire variable domain, with the rest obtained from reference TRBV28 and TRBJ1-1, is as follows: DVKVTQSSRYLVKRTGEKVFLECVQDMDHENMFWYRQDPGLGLRLIYFSYDVKMKEKGDIPEGYSVSREKKERFSLILESASTNQTSMYLCASSPQQGTMNTEAFFGQGTRLTVV.

This clone was seen only a few times. The genes are TRBV27 and TRBJ1-5; no clear D gene. The CDR3 totals 13 residues. V lost 6 bases and J 11 bases, leaving 17 bases between the germline ends. The germline gives CDR1 MNHEY, CDR2 SMNVEV (reference sequence). In DNA, the CDR3 is TGTGCCAGCAGCCAAACTTTAGGAGGTACCCAGCATTTT. Amino acid sequence: CASSQTLGGTQHF.